Listed below are T cell receptor beta chains from one sample, sequenced in a study of T cell responses to AZD1222 COVID-19 vaccine. The protocol was immunoSEQ multiplex PCR, while the TCRdb copy is restricted to in-frame clones and leaves out a portion. The sample lists tens of thousands of clones, 86% seen once, with 6.9% in the top ten. Material: peripheral blood, obtained 28 days after the second AZD1222 dose. The receptors stem from an adult who received the AZD1222 COVID-19 vaccine. The CDR3 runs from the conserved cysteine through the conserved F or W. D genes are given only for firm matches. Where a row states a size, it is once, few, many or the class of an expanded clone; other rows omit it.

TRBD1	TRBV19	NA	TRBJ1-1	CASSFGTGGTEAFF	TGTGCCAGTAGTTTCGGGACAGGAGGCACTGAAGCTTTCTTT
TRBD1	TRBV5-1	NA	TRBJ2-1	CASSLGQENHEQFF	TGCGCCAGCAGCCTTGGACAGGAGAACCATGAGCAGTTCTTC
NA	TRBV7-2	NA	TRBJ2-7	CASSPDRAQYF	TGTGCCAGCAGCCCCGACAGAGCGCAGTACTTC
TRBD1	TRBV18	NA	TRBJ2-1	CASSPPTGANEQFF	TGTGCCAGCTCACCACCGACAGGGGCCAATGAGCAGTTCTTC
NA	TRBV27	few	TRBJ2-7	CASKGTYEQYF	TGTGCCAGCAAAGGGACCTACGAGCAGTACTTC
TRBD2	TRBV4-1	NA	TRBJ2-5	CASSQEFGLVGRVQTQYF	TGCGCCAGCAGCCAAGAATTTGGGCTTGTGGGGAGGGTGCAGACCCAGTACTTC
TRBD1	TRBV27	NA	TRBJ2-7	CASSRTGEAYEQYF	TGTGCCAGCAGCAGGACAGGGGAGGCCTACGAGCAGTACTTC
NA	TRBV19	NA	TRBJ1-6	CASSGREKNSPLHF	TGTGCCAGTAGTGGGAGGGAGAAAAATTCACCCCTCCACTTT
NA	TRBV11-3	NA	TRBJ1-6	CASSSEVPSGPDSPLHF	TGTGCCAGCAGCTCCGAGGTACCTTCAGGGCCCGATTCACCCCTCCACTTT
TRBD2	TRBV10-3	NA	TRBJ2-7	CAIGGGNSDEQYF	TGTGCCATCGGGGGGGGTAATTCCGACGAGCAGTACTTC
TRBD1	TRBV14	few	TRBJ2-3	CASSQGDSSSTDTQYF	TGTGCCAGCAGCCAAGGGGACAGCTCTAGCACAGATACGCAGTATTTT